The 18 T cell receptor beta chains below all came from one sample that was sequenced in a study of OX40 agonist ivuxolimab in advanced cancers. Clones were read by immunoSEQ multiplex PCR, and TCRdb kept only the in-frame ones, dropping some. The sample holds fewer than 110,000 clones, approximately 90% seen once. The sequenced sample was CD4+ or CD8+ T cells sorted from blood, obtained in a trial of the OX40 agonist ivuxolimab. These receptors all stem from an adult with an advanced solid tumor such as melanoma, head and neck, liver or kidney cancer.

V is TRBV19 and J is TRBJ1-5; no clear D. Trimming shortened V by 8 bases and J by 0 bases, and 5 bases separated the two germline ends. From germline, CDR1 is LNHDA and CDR2 SQIVND (reference sequence). The CDR3 sequence is 12 residues long. The CDR3 DNA sequence: TGTGCCAGTGGCAGTAGCAATCAGCCCCAGCATTTT. It codes for CASGSSNQPQHF.

The chain carries TRBV4-1 and TRBJ1-2, with 7 positions matching TRBD1. Germline assignment: CDR1 MGHRA and CDR2 YSYEKL. The CDR3 totals 16 residues. V lost 4 bases and J lost 3; bases outside the gene matches: 11. The CDR3 DNA sequence: TGCGCCAGCAGCCCCCAGGGGGGCTCGTTGGACTATGGCTACACCTTC. Translating gives CASSPQGGSLDYGYTF.

The rearrangement links TRBV2 to TRBJ1-5; a weak D match, TRBD1 (6 bases). V lost 5 bases to trimming and J lost 0 bases, with 20 bases between them. Germline CDR1 and CDR2: SNHLY and FYNNEI. This CDR3 spans 18 amino acids. The CDR3 sequence: CASSRGQSYLYSNQPQHF. In DNA, the CDR3 is TGTGCCAGCAGTCGGGGGCAGTCCTATCTTTATAGCAATCAGCCCCAGCATTTT.

This chain uses TRBV30 with TRBJ2-4; the D call may be TRBD1 or TRBD2 (5 bases each). The length of the CDR3 is 13 residues. The V gene lost 2 bases and the J gene lost 8 bases, with 13 bases spanning the gap. From germline, CDR1 is GTSNPN and CDR2 SVGIG (reference sequence). CDR3 nucleotide sequence: TGTGCCTGGAGTCGAGGGGTAGCAGACATTCAGTACTTC. Residues: CAWSRGVADIQYF. Filled out from reference TRBV30 and TRBJ2-4, the complete variable domain reads SQTIHQWPATLVQPVGSPLSLECTVEGTSNPNLYWYRQAAGRGLQLLFYSVGIGQISSEVPQNLSASRPQDRQFILSSKKLLLSDSGFYLCAWSRGVADIQYFGAGTRLSVL.

V is TRBV12-5 and J is TRBJ2-1; maybe TRBD2 (5 bases). V dropped 6 bases and J dropped 1 base, with 10 bases sitting between them. This CDR3 spans 14 amino acids. Germline V lookup: CDR1 LGHNT, CDR2 FRNRAP. This CDR3 is CASGSGLSYNEQFF. In DNA, the CDR3 is TGTGCTAGTGGCTCAGGACTTTCCTACAATGAGCAGTTCTTC.

The V and J genes are TRBV5-6 and TRBJ2-5; D is unclear. The CDR3 runs to 12 residues. Trimming took off 4 bases at V and 4 bases at J, with 8 bases between the two ends. CDR1 and CDR2 (germline): SGHDT, YYEEEE. As DNA, the CDR3 is TGTGCCAGCAGCGGGGTGGGAGAGACCCAGTACTTC. Residues: CASSGVGETQYF. The entire variable domain, with the rest obtained from reference TRBV5-6 and TRBJ2-5, is as follows: DAGVTQSPTHLIKTRGQQVTLRCSPKSGHDTVSWYQQALGQGPQFIFQYYEEEERQRGNFPDRFSGHQFPNYSSELNVNALLLGDSALYLCASSGVGETQYFGPGTRLLVL.

The chain recombines TRBV27 with TRBJ2-7; 9 nucleotides match TRBD1. The junction had 5 bases not matched to a gene; V was cut back by 8 bases and J by 3 bases. CDR3 length: 13 residues. Germline assignment: CDR1 MNHEY and CDR2 SMNVEV (reference sequence). CDR3 nucleotides: TGTGCCAGCTCAGAGGGACAGGGCTACGAGCAGTACTTC. Protein: CASSEGQGYEQYF.

The rearrangement joins TRBV4-3 to TRBJ2-7; 9 bases map to TRBD2. The CDR3 runs 16 residues. J lost 2 bases, V lost 4 bases, and 9 bases had no gene match. CDR1 is LGHNA, CDR2 YSLEER, per germline. For the CDR3, the DNA is TGCGCCAGCAGCCTTTTTAGCGGGAGAAGGCCCTACGAGCAGTACTTC. This codes for CASSLFSGRRPYEQYF.

The chain links TRBV7-9 to TRBJ1-4; D uncertain. The ends were cut back, 4 bases at V and 10 bases at J, with 16 bases in the middle. The CDR3 consists of 14 residues. Germline values: CDR1 SEHNR, CDR2 FQNEAQ (reference sequence). The CDR3, as DNA: TGTGCCAGCAGCTCCTCGGGTACAGTCGGAAAACTGTTTTTT. This encodes CASSSSGTVGKLFF.

The chain links TRBV5-6 to TRBJ1-1; D not certain. Germline loops: CDR1 SGHDT, CDR2 YYEEEE. The CDR3 spans 17 residues. Trimming removed 3 bases at V and 4 bases at J, with 22 bases between. This CDR3 is CASSWKIPGSRATEAFF. As DNA, the CDR3 is TGTGCCAGCAGCTGGAAGATCCCAGGCAGTCGGGCCACTGAAGCTTTCTTT.

The chain couples TRBV5-1 to TRBJ2-1, with no clear D. From germline, CDR1 is SGHRS and CDR2 YFSETQ. The CDR3 has 15 amino acids. V was shortened by 4 bases and J by 9 bases, with 20 bases between the two germline ends. CDR3 region: CASSSHDSIVVEQFF. As DNA, the CDR3 is TGCGCCAGCAGCAGCCACGATAGCATAGTCGTTGAGCAGTTCTTC.

The rearrangement joins TRBV5-1 to TRBJ2-5; 7 bases fit TRBD2. CDR1 and CDR2 (germline): SGHRS, YFSETQ. The CDR3 is made up of 14 amino acids. The junction had 5 bases not matched to a gene; V was cut back by 4 bases and J by 2 bases. CDR3 residues: CASSPGEGQETQYF. The CDR3 coding sequence is TGCGCCAGCAGCCCCGGGGAGGGTCAAGAGACCCAGTACTTC.

This chain connects TRBV23-1 to TRBJ1-1, with a possible D match to TRBD1 (6 bases). TRBV23-1 is sorted into the ORF group, with uncertain function. This CDR3 has 15 amino acids. V lost 1 base and J 0 bases, leaving 9 bases between the germline ends. CDR3 sequence: CASSQFRGMNTEAFF. The CDR3 DNA reads as TGCGCCAGCAGTCAATTTAGGGGGATGAACACTGAAGCTTTCTTT.

The rearrangement links TRBV7-2 to TRBJ2-1, with D possibly matching TRBD2 (6 bases). The germline V and J ends were trimmed by 4 bases and 9 bases, with 10 bases remaining between them. The V gene's germline CDR1 is SGHTA and CDR2 FQGNSA. The CDR3 runs to 12 residues. CDR3 loop: CASSSYGGEQFF. CDR3 DNA: TGTGCCAGCAGCTCCTACGGGGGTGAGCAGTTCTTC.

This clone was observed a handful of times. This chain links TRBV7-3 with TRBJ2-2; the match to TRBD2 covers 9 bases. The V segment lost 1 base and the J segment 4 bases; nucleotides outside the gene matches: 4. Germline CDR1 is SGHTA and CDR2 is FQGTGA. The CDR3 has 16 residues. CDR3: CASSLSPSGTTGELFF. CDR3 in DNA: TGTGCCAGCAGCTTAAGTCCTAGCGGGACCACCGGGGAGCTGTTTTTT.

The rearrangement joins TRBV7-8 to TRBJ1-2; TRBD1 agrees at 8 bases. Germline V CDR1 and CDR2: SGHVS, FQNEAQ. J gave up 8 bases and V 5 bases, and 4 bases lay outside the gene matches. The CDR3 totals 12 residues. The CDR3 bases are TGTGCCAGCAGCCCCAGACAGGGGGGCTACACCTTC. Its translation: CASSPRQGGYTF.

The CDR3 sequence is CASRHTLAFF. CDR3 DNA: TGTGCAAGTCGCCATACCCTAGCTTTCTTT. J is TRBJ1-1 and V is TRBV12-2. TRBV12-2 is termed a pseudogene. There are 10 residues in the CDR3.

The rearrangement links TRBV18 to TRBJ2-1; 7 bases fit TRBD2. Trimming removed 6 bases from V and 7 bases from J; junction bases left unmatched: 12. Per the germline V gene, CDR1 is KGHSH and CDR2 is LQKENI. This CDR3 region has 15 residues. CDR3 bases: TGTGCCAGCTCCCCAGAGACCCGCGGGGGTAATGAGCAGTTCTTC. Protein sequence: CASSPETRGGNEQFF.